One sample yielded the 29 T cell receptor beta chains listed below, sequenced in a study of blood T cell repertoires in COVID-19. Using immunoSEQ multiplex PCR, the repertoire was profiled, and TCRdb retains in-frame clones only, with some absent. The sample shows 50,000 to 55,000 clones, around nine tenths of them seen only once. Source material: peripheral blood. Receptor source: a man aged 45-65 years with acute or convalescent COVID-19.

The V gene is TRBV29-1, the J gene TRBJ2-3, with TRBD2 as a possible D gene (6 bases). The CDR3 is made up of 14 amino acids. V gave up 7 bases and J gave up 2 bases, with 16 bases separating them. CDR1 is SQVTM, CDR2 ANQGSEA, per germline. DNA of the CDR3: TGCAGCGCCAATTACGGAGGGTACACAGATACGCAGTATTTT. Amino acid sequence: CSANYGGYTDTQYF.

The chain carries TRBV19 and TRBJ1-4, with D possibly being TRBD1 (5 bases). V was clipped by 7 bases and J by 4 bases, with 13 bases between them. The CDR3 covers 14 residues. Per germline, CDR1 LNHDA and CDR2 SQIVND (reference sequence). The DNA of the CDR3 is TGTGCCAGTACCAGACAGCCCCATAATGAAAAACTGTTTTTT. Translated, it gives CASTRQPHNEKLFF.

This clone came up once. This sequence joins TRBV3-1 (or the pseudogene TRBV3-2) and TRBJ2-5, with D tentatively TRBD2 (5 bases). The CDR3 is 13 residues long. The germline gives CDR1 LGHDT, CDR2 YNNKEL (reference sequence). Trimming shortened V by 3 bases and J by 2 bases, and 7 bases separated the two germline ends. CDR3 in DNA: TGTGCCAGCAGCCACACTAGTCAAGAGACCCAGTACTTC. This gives the protein CASSHTSQETQYF.

The chain has TRBV10-3 and TRBJ2-1, with 9 bases fitting TRBD2. Unmatched junction bases numbered 8, after V lost 2 bases and J lost 9 bases. The CDR3 is made up of 15 amino acids. The germline gives CDR1 ENHRY, CDR2 SYGVKD. The CDR3 DNA reads TGTGCCATCAGTGAGAACTGGCGGGAGGGCGGTGAGCAGTTCTTC. It translates to CAISENWREGGEQFF.

The V gene is TRBV5-1, the J gene TRBJ2-3; 10 bases map to TRBD2. CDR1 is SGHRS, CDR2 YFSETQ, per germline. The CDR3 runs to 16 residues. V shed 0 bases and J 2 bases; nucleotides not matched to a gene: 3. The CDR3 DNA follows: TGCGCCAGCAGCTTGGGGCTAGCGGGAGTCACAGATACGCAGTATTTT. This translates into CASSLGLAGVTDTQYF.

The chain is built from TRBV5-6 and TRBJ1-1; D is ambiguous. Looked up from germline, CDR1 is SGHDT and CDR2 is YYEEEE. Trimming pared 0 bases from V and 3 bases from J, leaving 9 bases between. This CDR3 is 14 amino acids long. Here the CDR3 DNA reads TGTGCCAGCAGCTTGGCCGGACTTGACACTGAAGCTTTCTTT. Translation: CASSLAGLDTEAFF.

Remarks on this clone: An end of the junction differs from the germline gene, which may be a read error. The chain links TRBV3-1 (or the pseudogene TRBV3-2) to TRBJ2-7; 13 bases are a match to TRBD2. The CDR3 extends over 14 amino acids. CDR1 and CDR2 from the germline V gene are LGHDT and YNNKEL (reference sequence). The CDR3 loop is CASSQVTSGGRMLF. The CDR3 bases are TGTGCCAGCAGCCAAGTGACTAGCGGGGGGCGGATGCTCTTC.

In this sample, this clone turned up a few times. The V gene is TRBV11-2, the J gene TRBJ2-7; 10 positions agree with TRBD2. Germline V gives CDR1 SGHAT, CDR2 FQNNGV. The ends lost 0 bases at V and 5 bases at J; junction bases unmatched: 4. The CDR3 runs to 15 residues. For the CDR3, the DNA is TGTGCCAGCAGCTTAGAGTTTAGCGGGAGGCACGAGCAGTACTTC. Amino acid sequence: CASSLEFSGRHEQYF.

The chain has TRBV30 and TRBJ1-2, with 8 bases that match TRBD1. The CDR3 sequence is 13 residues long. Germline values: CDR1 GTSNPN, CDR2 SVGIG (reference sequence). Trimming at V came to 5 bases and at J to 4 bases, leaving 6 bases not matched to a gene. This CDR3 is CAWAGQGVYGYTF. CDR3 in DNA: TGTGCCTGGGCCGGACAGGGCGTCTATGGCTACACCTTC.

The gene calls are TRBV15 and TRBJ2-5, with D possibly matching TRBD1 (5 bases). V lost 4 bases and J 2 bases, leaving 14 bases between the germline ends. This CDR3 region has 15 residues. Germline V CDR1 and CDR2: LNHNV, YYDKDF (reference sequence). The CDR3 DNA follows: TGTGCCACCAGCAAGGCCCCGACAGTACAAGAGACCCAGTACTTC. Protein sequence: CATSKAPTVQETQYF.

Only one count was recorded for this clone. The chain combines TRBV10-3 with TRBJ1-6; 7 bases agree with TRBD1. The CDR3 sequence is 14 residues long. The V and J ends lost 6 bases and 9 bases, in that order; junction bases with no gene match: 8. Germline V gives CDR1 ENHRY, CDR2 SYGVKD. CDR3 nucleotides: TGTGCCATCAGGCCGGGACAGCCTGGTTCACCCCTCCACTTT. Translating gives CAIRPGQPGSPLHF.

This rearrangement joins TRBV30 to TRBJ2-5; TRBD2 aligns across 10 bases. V lost 0 bases and J lost 2; bases outside the gene matches: 12. The CDR3 covers 18 residues. CDR1 is GTSNPN, CDR2 SVGIG, per germline (reference sequence). The CDR3 nucleotides read TGTGCCTGGAGTGTATTGTTGCTTGGACTAGCGGATCAAGAGACCCAGTACTTC. It codes for CAWSVLLLGLADQETQYF.

In DNA form, the CDR3 reads TGTGCCAGCACCTCAACCGGGTCATCCGGCGAGCAGTACTTC. Encoded protein: CASTSTGSSGEQYF. The chain couples TRBV2 to TRBJ2-7, with D uncertain. In germline, CDR1 is SNHLY, CDR2 FYNNEI. Trimming removed 7 bases from V and 6 bases from J, with 19 bases in between. The CDR3 spans 14 residues.

The rearrangement uses TRBV5-1 and TRBJ1-2, with 8 bases matching TRBD1. The ends lost 4 bases at V and 6 bases at J; junction bases unmatched: 11. The CDR3 is made up of 15 amino acids. CDR1 is SGHRS and CDR2 is YFSETQ in the germline V gene. The CDR3 DNA sequence: TGCGCCAGCAGCCTAGAGACAGGGGACCGGGATGGCTACACCTTC. Its translation: CASSLETGDRDGYTF.

The V call is TRBV6-6, the J call TRBJ1-2; possibly TRBD1 for D (6 bases). This CDR3 spans 12 amino acids. V dropped 7 bases and J dropped 6 bases, with 12 bases sitting between them. Germline values: CDR1 MNHNY, CDR2 SVGAGI (reference sequence). DNA of the CDR3: TGTGCCAGCACAGGGGCCGATGATGGCTACACCTTC. It codes for CASTGADDGYTF.

This clone was detected only once. The chain couples TRBV7-2 to TRBJ2-6; no clear D gene. Trimming stripped 0 bases from V and 2 bases from J, with 8 bases between. Looked up from germline, CDR1 is SGHTA and CDR2 is FQGNSA. This CDR3 is built from 16 residues. CDR3 in amino acids: CASSLAIRAGANVLTF. The CDR3 DNA follows: TGTGCCAGCAGCTTAGCGATCCGGGCTGGGGCCAACGTCCTGACTTTC.

This chain joins TRBV21-1 and TRBJ1-1; the table's D call TRBD1 went unverified against the DNA. TRBV21-1 counts as a pseudogene. The CDR3 is made up of 14 amino acids. The CDR3 loop reads CASKDRGRLTEAFF. CDR3 sequence (DNA): TGTGCCAGCAAGGACAGGGGGCGCTTGACTGAAGCTTTCTTT.

The chain joins TRBV30 to TRBJ1-5; D is possibly TRBD1 (5 bases). CDR3 length: 13 amino acids. Germline assignment: CDR1 GTSNPN and CDR2 SVGIG (reference sequence). The V end lost 2 bases, the J end lost 5 bases, and 10 bases lay between the germline ends. The CDR3 region has the DNA TGTGCCTGGAGTTCAGGGCTTGATCAGCCCCAGCATTTT. Translated: CAWSSGLDQPQHF.

The genes are TRBV11-3 and TRBJ1-6; TRBD1 matches 9 bases. The CDR3 is 14 amino acids. With 5 bases clipped from V and 10 bases from J, the junction kept 6 bases outside the gene matches. CDR1 is SGHNT and CDR2 is YENEEA in the germline V gene. CDR3 region: CASSPGDRVSPLHF. CDR3 bases: TGTGCCAGCAGCCCAGGGGACAGGGTATCACCCCTCCACTTT.

The V and J genes are TRBV19 and TRBJ2-1; TRBD2 aligns across 10 bases. The junction had 9 bases not matched to a gene; V was cut back by 6 bases and J by 7 bases. This CDR3 comprises 15 residues. In germline, CDR1 is LNHDA, CDR2 SQIVND (reference sequence). The CDR3 loop reads CASRPFLAGENEQFF. Here the CDR3 DNA reads TGTGCCAGTAGACCCTTCCTAGCGGGGGAAAATGAGCAGTTCTTC.

The chain uses TRBV5-1 and TRBJ2-7, with TRBD1 as a possible D gene (5 bases). The germline V gene has CDR1 SGHRS and CDR2 YFSETQ. The CDR3 covers 14 residues. The germline V and J ends were trimmed by 4 bases and 2 bases, with 13 bases remaining between them. The CDR3 protein is CASSKSAGPYEQYF. In DNA, the CDR3 is TGCGCCAGCAGCAAATCGGCAGGGCCCTACGAGCAGTACTTC.

V is TRBV9 and J is TRBJ1-3, with TRBD1 matching 9 bases. The CDR3 is 16 amino acids. Per germline, CDR1 SGDLS and CDR2 YYNGEE. Germline trimming cut 0 bases from V and 2 bases from J; bases unmatched to any gene: 3. CDR3 DNA sequence: TGTGCCAGCAGCGTAGTTGGGACAGGGACTGGAAACACCATATATTTT. The encoded protein is CASSVVGTGTGNTIYF.

V is TRBV7-6 and J is TRBJ1-3; unclear D gene. The CDR3 has 16 residues. Germline assignment: CDR1 SGHVS and CDR2 FNYEAQ. Trimming shortened V by 5 bases and J by 0 bases, and 14 bases separated the two germline ends. CDR3 nucleotides: TGTGCCAGCAGCCCCCACGGAGGATCCTCTGGAAACACCATATATTTT. Protein sequence: CASSPHGGSSGNTIYF.

The V call is TRBV5-1, the J call TRBJ2-5; 12 nucleotides line up with TRBD1. The CDR3 consists of 16 residues. The germline V gene has CDR1 SGHRS and CDR2 YFSETQ. J was trimmed by 5 bases and V by 0 bases; bases with no gene match: 5. The CDR3 nucleotides are TGCGCCAGCAGCTTGGGGGGACAGGGGGCCGGTGAGACCCAGTACTTC. The encoded protein is CASSLGGQGAGETQYF.

This rearrangement joins TRBV29-1 to TRBJ1-2; TRBD1 matches at 8 bases. Germline V CDR1 and CDR2: SQVTM, ANQGSEA. The V gene end was trimmed by 6 bases and the J gene end by 0 bases; junction bases not matched to a gene: 9. CDR3 length: 15 amino acids. The CDR3 DNA is TGCAGCGTCATGGGACAGGCCATAGCTAACTATGGCTACACCTTC. Protein sequence: CSVMGQAIANYGYTF.

This chain links TRBV30 with TRBJ2-1; D not certain. The CDR3 extends over 15 amino acids. The V end was cut by 0 bases, the J end by 5 bases, with 14 bases between. Per germline, CDR1 GTSNPN and CDR2 SVGIG (reference sequence). Written as DNA, the CDR3 is TGTGCCTGGAGTGTTGGCCGCCTTCGGGACAATGAGCAGTTCTTC. It specifies CAWSVGRLRDNEQFF.

J is TRBJ1-5 and V is TRBV2; D is possibly TRBD1 (5 bases). V dropped 3 bases and J dropped 3 bases, with 12 bases sitting between them. Germline CDR1 SNHLY, CDR2 FYNNEI. CDR3 length equals 15 residues. The CDR3, as DNA: TGTGCCAGCAGTGAGGAGACAGTCAACAATCAGCCCCAGCATTTT. It yields the protein CASSEETVNNQPQHF.

V usage is TRBV18 and J usage is TRBJ2-5; D is perhaps TRBD1 (6 bases). CDR1 KGHSH and CDR2 LQKENI come from the germline V gene. The length of the CDR3 is 18 residues. Deletions cut 0 bases from V and 2 bases from J, with 19 bases between. The CDR3 reads CASSPPRGRDQGQETQYF. CDR3 nucleotides: TGTGCCAGCTCACCACCCAGGGGCCGGGACCAAGGGCAAGAGACCCAGTACTTC.

This clone was counted between two and nine times. CDR3 residues: CASSNPGTVYEQYF. CDR3 bases: TGTGCCAGCAGCAACCCCGGGACAGTCTACGAGCAGTACTTC. The chain combines TRBV5-5 with TRBJ2-7, with 7 positions matching TRBD1. From germline, CDR1 is SGHKS and CDR2 YYEKEE (reference sequence). CDR3 length: 14 amino acids. Trimming removed 4 bases from V and 3 bases from J; junction bases left unmatched: 7.